This is a list of T cell receptor beta chains from one sample in a study of blood T cell repertoires in COVID-19. This table comes from immunoSEQ multiplex PCR, and its TCRdb copy is limited to in-frame clones, with some not included. Among 39,000 or so clones, 80% to 90% were seen once, and the ten largest hold 6.2%. The sample comprised peripheral blood. These receptors originate from a human donor in a cohort sampled during active COVID-19. Each CDR3 is given with its conserved first and last residue. The D gene is left open where the match is weak. Only some rows state a clone size, as once, few, many or a class for expanded clones.

V gene,clone size,D gene,J gene,CDR3 protein,CDR3 DNA
TRBV6-5,NA,TRBD2,TRBJ2-7,CASTPRLAGVLEQYF,TGTGCCAGCACCCCCCGACTAGCGGGAGTGCTCGAGCAGTACTTC
TRBV30,once,TRBD1,TRBJ1-3,CAWSDRGDTIYF,TGTGCCTGGAGTGACAGGGGAGACACCATATATTTT
TRBV12-3/TRBV12-4,NA,NA,TRBJ2-5,CGGRQETQYF,TGCGGGGGACGGCAAGAGACCCAGTACTTC
TRBV19,NA,NA,TRBJ1-1,CASSEGFSPNTEAFF,TGTGCCAGTAGCGAGGGTTTTTCACCGAACACTGAAGCTTTCTTT
TRBV15,NA,TRBD2,TRBJ2-3,CATNERLAGGTDTQYF,TGTGCCACCAACGAGAGACTAGCGGGGGGGACAGATACGCAGTATTTT
TRBV5-4,NA,NA,TRBJ2-1,CASSFVLAAGANEQFF,TGTGCCAGCAGCTTCGTTCTGGCGGCGGGGGCCAATGAGCAGTTCTTC
TRBV6-6,NA,NA,TRBJ1-3,CASSYFGGSGNTIYF,TGTGCCAGCAGTTATTTCGGGGGTTCTGGAAACACCATATATTTT
TRBV6-1,NA,TRBD1,TRBJ1-4,CASSVAYRGLEKLFF,TGTGCCAGCAGTGTAGCTTACAGGGGGCTTGAAAAACTGTTTTTT
TRBV7-9,NA,TRBD1,TRBJ1-1,CASSDRVAEAFF,TGTGCCAGTTCGGACAGGGTGGCTGAAGCTTTCTTT
TRBV30,once,NA,TRBJ1-2,CAWTPLQGRSSGYTF,TGTGCCTGGACCCCTCTACAGGGAAGATCGAGTGGCTACACCTTC
TRBV11-2,NA,NA,TRBJ2-5,CASSFNRAETQYF,TGTGCCAGCAGCTTTAACAGGGCAGAGACCCAGTACTTC
TRBV4-1,NA,NA,TRBJ2-7,CASSQFGIVAAYEQYF,TGCGCCAGCAGCCAATTTGGTATTGTGGCAGCCTACGAGCAGTACTTC
TRBV4-1,NA,TRBD2,TRBJ2-3,CASSPKIGGLYTDTQYF,TGCGCCAGCAGCCCGAAAATTGGGGGACTATACACAGATACGCAGTATTTT
TRBV3-1/TRBV3-2,NA,TRBD2,TRBJ2-2,CASSRGLAGVVQNTGELFF,TGTGCCAGCAGCAGGGGACTAGCGGGGGTAGTACAGAACACCGGGGAGCTGTTTTTT
TRBV7-2,NA,TRBD1,TRBJ2-2,CASSPDRRTGELFF,TGTGCCAGCAGCCCGGACAGGAGAACCGGGGAGCTGTTTTTT
TRBV2,NA,TRBD2,TRBJ2-3,CASTGLAGGGTQYF,TGTGCCAGCACGGGACTAGCGGGGGGGGGTACGCAGTATTTT
TRBV19,NA,NA,TRBJ2-1,CASWSSYNEQFF,TGTGCCAGCTGGAGCTCCTACAATGAGCAGTTCTTC
TRBV11-3,NA,TRBD2,TRBJ2-5,CASSLGAGQETQYF,TGTGCCAGCAGCTTAGGAGCGGGGCAAGAGACCCAGTACTTC
TRBV27,NA,TRBD1,TRBJ2-2,CASRPRDRDTGELFF,TGTGCCAGCAGACCAAGGGACAGGGACACCGGGGAGCTGTTTTTT
TRBV19,NA,NA,TRBJ1-3,CASSPRDKERTIYF,TGTGCCAGTAGTCCCCGGGACAAGGAAAGGACCATATATTTT
TRBV12-3/TRBV12-4,NA,NA,TRBJ2-1,CASSFGGYNEQFF,TGTGCCAGCAGTTTCGGGGGATACAATGAGCAGTTCTTC
TRBV7-9,NA,TRBD2,TRBJ2-2,CASSLVSGSPTGELFF,TGTGCCAGCAGCTTAGTTAGCGGGAGCCCCACCGGGGAGCTGTTTTTT
TRBV5-6,few,NA,TRBJ2-7,CASSPGIFRPYEQYF,TGTGCCAGCAGCCCCGGGATTTTTAGGCCCTACGAGCAGTACTTC
TRBV25-1,NA,NA,TRBJ1-2,CASSPGSRGIGYTF,TGTGCCAGCAGCCCCGGGAGCCGGGGAATTGGCTACACCTTC
TRBV5-6,few,NA,TRBJ1-5,CASSLGTGNQPQHF,TGTGCCAGCAGCTTGGGGACAGGCAATCAGCCCCAGCATTTT
TRBV10-3,NA,TRBD2,TRBJ2-3,CAISEFLAADTQYF,TGTGCCATCAGTGAGTTTCTAGCGGCAGATACGCAGTATTTT
TRBV4-1,NA,TRBD1,TRBJ2-7,CASSQRQGGPYEQYF,TGCGCCAGCAGCCAACGACAGGGGGGCCCCTACGAGCAGTACTTC
TRBV20-1,NA,NA,TRBJ2-7,CSARAQREQYF,TGCAGTGCTAGGGCGCAGAGGGAGCAGTACTTC
TRBV7-2,NA,TRBD2,TRBJ2-3,CASASGGAGDTQYF,TGTGCCAGTGCGTCCGGGGGGGCCGGAGATACGCAGTATTTT
TRBV4-1,once,TRBD1,TRBJ2-3,CASSRQLTGGGTDTQYF,TGCGCCAGCAGCCGACAACTGACAGGGGGCGGAACAGATACGCAGTATTTT
TRBV4-3,NA,NA,TRBJ1-4,CASSRVRTNEKLFF,TGCGCCAGCTCCAGGGTCAGGACTAATGAAAAACTGTTTTTT
TRBV11-2,NA,TRBD2,TRBJ2-5,CASSEIGAGVQETQYF,TGTGCCAGCAGCGAGATTGGAGCGGGGGTGCAAGAGACCCAGTACTTC